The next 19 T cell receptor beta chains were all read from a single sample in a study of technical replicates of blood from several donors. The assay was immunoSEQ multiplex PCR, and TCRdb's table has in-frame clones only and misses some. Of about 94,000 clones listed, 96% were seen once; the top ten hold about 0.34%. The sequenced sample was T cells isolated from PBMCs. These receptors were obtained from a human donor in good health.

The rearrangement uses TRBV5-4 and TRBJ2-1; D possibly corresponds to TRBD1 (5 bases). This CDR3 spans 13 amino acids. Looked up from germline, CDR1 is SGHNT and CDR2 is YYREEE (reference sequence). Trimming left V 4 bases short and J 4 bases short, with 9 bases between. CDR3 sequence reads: CASSRDSYNEQFF. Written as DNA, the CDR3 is TGTGCCAGCAGCCGCGACAGTTACAATGAGCAGTTCTTC.

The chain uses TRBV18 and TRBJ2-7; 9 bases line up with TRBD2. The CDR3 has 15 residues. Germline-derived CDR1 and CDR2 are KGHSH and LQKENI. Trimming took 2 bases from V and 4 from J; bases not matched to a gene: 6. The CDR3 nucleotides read TGTGCCAGCTCACCATCAACTAGCGGGTATTACGAGCAGTACTTC. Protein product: CASSPSTSGYYEQYF. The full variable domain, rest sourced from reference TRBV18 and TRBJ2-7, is NAGVMQNPRHLVRRRGQEARLRCSPMKGHSHVYWYRQLPEEGLKFMVYLQKENIIDESGMPKERFSAEFPKEGPSILRIQQVVRGDSAAYFCASSPSTSGYYEQYFGPGTRLTVT.

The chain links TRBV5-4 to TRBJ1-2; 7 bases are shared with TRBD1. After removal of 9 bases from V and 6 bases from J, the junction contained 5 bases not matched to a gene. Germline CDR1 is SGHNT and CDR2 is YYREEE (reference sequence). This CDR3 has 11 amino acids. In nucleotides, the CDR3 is TGTGCCACACAGGGGATAAATGGCTACACCTTC. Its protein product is CATQGINGYTF.

The CDR3 spells CASSHGPSGGLDTQYF. The CDR3 DNA follows: TGTGCCAGCAGTCATGGGCCTAGCGGGGGTTTGGATACGCAGTATTTT. This sequence joins TRBV14 and TRBJ2-3; 10 positions agree with TRBD2. J gave up 6 bases and V 6 bases, and 12 bases lay outside the gene matches. This CDR3 region has 16 residues. CDR1 and CDR2 from the germline V gene are SGHDN and FVKESK.

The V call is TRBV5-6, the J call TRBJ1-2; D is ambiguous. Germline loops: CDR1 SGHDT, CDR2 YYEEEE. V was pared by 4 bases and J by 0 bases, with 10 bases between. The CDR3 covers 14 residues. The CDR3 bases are TGTGCCAGCAGCCAAGAATTAGCTAACTATGGCTACACCTTC. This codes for CASSQELANYGYTF.

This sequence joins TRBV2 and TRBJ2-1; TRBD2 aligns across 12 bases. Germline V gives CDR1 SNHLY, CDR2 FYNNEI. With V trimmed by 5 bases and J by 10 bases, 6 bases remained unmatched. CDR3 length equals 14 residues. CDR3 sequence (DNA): TGTGCCAGCAGTTTACTAGCGGGAGGCAAGGAGCAGTTCTTC. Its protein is CASSLLAGGKEQFF.

Here the CDR3 reads CASTLGVAGFF. The CDR3 nucleotides are TGTGCCAGCACTTTAGGGGTCGCCGGGTTCTTC. The chain is built from TRBV6-1 and TRBJ2-1; perhaps TRBD1 as D (5 bases). V was clipped by 7 bases and J by 15 bases, with 16 bases between them. The CDR3 spans 11 residues. CDR1 is MNHNS and CDR2 is SASEGT in the germline V gene.

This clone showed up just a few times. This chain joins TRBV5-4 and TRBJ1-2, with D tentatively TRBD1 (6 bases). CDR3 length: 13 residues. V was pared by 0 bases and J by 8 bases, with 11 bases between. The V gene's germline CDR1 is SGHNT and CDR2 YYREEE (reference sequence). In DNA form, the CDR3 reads TGTGCCAGCAGCTTGGCTGGGGGCCTGGGCTACACCTTC. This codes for CASSLAGGLGYTF.

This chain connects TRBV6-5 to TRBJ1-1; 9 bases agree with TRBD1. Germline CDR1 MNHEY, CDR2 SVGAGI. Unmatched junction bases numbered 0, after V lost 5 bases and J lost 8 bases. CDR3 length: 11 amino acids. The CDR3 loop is CASSGQGEAFF. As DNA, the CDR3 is TGTGCCAGCAGTGGACAGGGGGAAGCTTTCTTT.

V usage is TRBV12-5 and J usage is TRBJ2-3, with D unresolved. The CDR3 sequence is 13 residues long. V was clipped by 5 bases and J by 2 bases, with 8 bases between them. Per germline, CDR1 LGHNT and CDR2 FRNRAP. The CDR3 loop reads CASGQVVTDTQYF. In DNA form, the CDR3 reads TGTGCTAGTGGTCAAGTAGTCACAGATACGCAGTATTTT. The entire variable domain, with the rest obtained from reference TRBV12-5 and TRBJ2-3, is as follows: DARVTQTPRHKVTEMGQEVTMRCQPILGHNTVFWYRQTMMQGLELLAYFRNRAPLDDSGMPKDRFSAEMPDATLATLKIQPSEPRDSAVYFCASGQVVTDTQYFGPGTRLTVL.

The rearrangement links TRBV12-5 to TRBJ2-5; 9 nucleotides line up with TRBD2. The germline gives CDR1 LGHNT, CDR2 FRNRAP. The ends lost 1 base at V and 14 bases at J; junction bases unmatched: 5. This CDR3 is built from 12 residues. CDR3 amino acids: CASGLGLAGPYF. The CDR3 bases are TGTGCTAGTGGTTTGGGTCTAGCGGGGCCCTACTTC.

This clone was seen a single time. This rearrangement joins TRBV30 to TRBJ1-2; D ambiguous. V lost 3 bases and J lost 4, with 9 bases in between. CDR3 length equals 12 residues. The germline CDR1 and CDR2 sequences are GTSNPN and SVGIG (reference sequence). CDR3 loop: CAWSPYSYGYTF. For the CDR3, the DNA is TGTGCCTGGAGCCCTTATAGCTATGGCTACACCTTC. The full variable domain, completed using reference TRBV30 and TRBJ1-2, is SQTIHQWPATLVQPVGSPLSLECTVEGTSNPNLYWYRQAAGRGLQLLFYSVGIGQISSEVPQNLSASRPQDRQFILSSKKLLLSDSGFYLCAWSPYSYGYTFGSGTRLTVV.

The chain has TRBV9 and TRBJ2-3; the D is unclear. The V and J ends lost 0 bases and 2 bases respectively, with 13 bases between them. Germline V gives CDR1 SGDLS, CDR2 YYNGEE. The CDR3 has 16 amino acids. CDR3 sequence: CASSVGNLLPTDTQYF. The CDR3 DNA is TGTGCCAGCAGCGTAGGTAACTTACTCCCCACAGATACGCAGTATTTT.

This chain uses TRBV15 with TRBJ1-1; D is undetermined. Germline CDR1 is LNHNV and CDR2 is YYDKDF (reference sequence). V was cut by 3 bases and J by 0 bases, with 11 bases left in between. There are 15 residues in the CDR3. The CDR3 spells CATSRETRLNTEAFF. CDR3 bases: TGTGCCACCAGCAGGGAGACTCGATTGAACACTGAAGCTTTCTTT. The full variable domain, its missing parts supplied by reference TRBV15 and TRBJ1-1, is DAMVIQNPRYQVTQFGKPVTLSCSQTLNHNVMYWYQQKSSQAPKLLFHYYDKDFNNEADTPDNFQSRRPNTSFCFLDIRSPGLGDTAMYLCATSRETRLNTEAFFGQGTRLTVV.

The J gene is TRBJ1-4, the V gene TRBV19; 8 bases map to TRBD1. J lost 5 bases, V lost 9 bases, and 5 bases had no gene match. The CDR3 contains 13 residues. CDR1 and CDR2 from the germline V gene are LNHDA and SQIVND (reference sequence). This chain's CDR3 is CASRQGNNEKLFF. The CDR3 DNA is TGTGCCAGCCGACAGGGGAACAATGAAAAACTGTTTTTT.

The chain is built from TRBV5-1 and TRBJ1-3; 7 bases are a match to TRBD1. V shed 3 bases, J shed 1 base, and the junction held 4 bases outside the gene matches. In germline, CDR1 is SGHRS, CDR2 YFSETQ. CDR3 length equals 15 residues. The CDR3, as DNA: TGCGCCAGCAGCTGGGACAGCCATTCTGGAAACACCATATATTTT. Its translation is CASSWDSHSGNTIYF.

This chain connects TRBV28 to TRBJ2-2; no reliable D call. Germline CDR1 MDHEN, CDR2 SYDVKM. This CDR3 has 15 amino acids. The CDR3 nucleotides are TGTGCTTCCCATTCCATCAGGACGAACACCGGGGAGCTGTTTTTT. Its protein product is CASHSIRTNTGELFF.

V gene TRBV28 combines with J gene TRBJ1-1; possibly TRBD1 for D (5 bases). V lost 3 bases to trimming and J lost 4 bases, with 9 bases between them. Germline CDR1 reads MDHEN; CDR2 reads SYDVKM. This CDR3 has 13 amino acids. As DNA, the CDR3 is TGTGCCAGCAGTTTCTCCGGGGGCACTGAAGCTTTCTTT. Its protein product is CASSFSGGTEAFF.

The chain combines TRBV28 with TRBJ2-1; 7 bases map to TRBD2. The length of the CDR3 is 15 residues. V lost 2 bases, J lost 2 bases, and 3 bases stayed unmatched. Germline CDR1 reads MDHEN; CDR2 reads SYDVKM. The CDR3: CASSLEAGTYNEQFF. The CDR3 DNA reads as TGTGCCAGCAGTTTAGAAGCGGGGACCTACAATGAGCAGTTCTTC.